A selection of T cell receptor beta chains follows, all from one sample in a study of vaccination and CD4 T cells after COVID-19. For these receptors, no antigen is known. MiXCR was run by TCRdb on the PCR reads, yielding one entry per CDR3 protein. Here the sample spans more than 12,000 distinct CDR3 sequences, 60% being singletons. Sequenced sample: CD4+ T cells from blood, cultured in vitro. The origin of the receptors is a human donor who had recovered from COVID-19. CDR3s leave out the opening cysteine and the closing phenylalanine or tryptophan. D genes are given only for firm matches.

V: TRBV7-9
D: .
CDR3: ASSLYDEQF

V: TRBV20-1
D: .
CDR3: SARPRQAGNQPQH

V: TRBV20-1
D: TRBD1
CDR3: SARTGADYEQY

V: TRBV5-1
D: .
CDR3: ASFSGVRTEAF

V: TRBV6-1
D: TRBD2
CDR3: ASGGLAGSHDTGELF

V: TRBV6-1
D: .
CDR3: ASSPTGSGETQY

V: TRBV5-1
D: .
CDR3: ASSLVKGTPEEQF

V: TRBV15
D: .
CDR3: ATSRGGPTDTQY

V: TRBV6-1
D: TRBD2
CDR3: ASSFDRLAGETQY

V: TRBV6-1
D: TRBD1
CDR3: ASSHRGGNQPQH

V: TRBV6-1
D: TRBD2
CDR3: ASSEPGGSSGNSYEQY

V: TRBV20-1
D: .
CDR3: SARRDGLLTSSYEQY

V: TRBV7-9
D: .
CDR3: ASSSSKEITDEQY

V: TRBV20-1
D: .
CDR3: SARQWANPNYGYT

V: TRBV10-3
D: .
CDR3: AISSGEGNTEAF

V: TRBV30
D: .
CDR3: AWSVGGTLH

V: TRBV20-1
D: .
CDR3: SARDLSDSHGDEQF

V: TRBV6-1
D: .
CDR3: ASSGYGQGKSYNEQF

V: TRBV27
D: .
CDR3: ASSFRGARNGEQY

V: TRBV28
D: TRBD2
CDR3: ASSLTSGSETQY

V: TRBV5-6
D: TRBD1
CDR3: ASSLRDRYGYT

V: TRBV6-2/TRBV6-3
D: TRBD1
CDR3: ASKGANQPQH

V: TRBV10-3
D: .
CDR3: ASSESRDEAF

V: TRBV12-3/TRBV12-4
D: .
CDR3: ASSTTPRGTRTYEQY

V: TRBV20-1
D: TRBD1
CDR3: SARAGTGGAF

V: TRBV19
D: .
CDR3: ASSGLADTSTDTQY

V: TRBV20-1
D: TRBD1
CDR3: SAKPGQGVSEQY

V: TRBV6-2/TRBV6-3
D: TRBD1
CDR3: ASSRDRVNTEAF